This TCR beta chain was captured in a study of blood T cell repertoires in COVID-19. On the study more broadly: Donors in the United States, Italy and Spain gave samples during acute or convalescent COVID-19. Nucleic acid was either cDNA or gDNA, and it came from T cells, B-cell-depleted T cells, or PBMCs.

Per the original methods: Cell counts per sample came from amplifying reference gene primers. Only in-frame clones appear in the TCRdb table, and some are missing; sequencing was by immunoSEQ multiplex PCR. That table supplies the V and J calls and clone size; D and trimming were determined from the DNA. This sample has some 100,000 clones, with over 75% found just once. Germline V gives CDR1 LGHDT, CDR2 YNNKEL (reference sequence). V was pared by 4 bases and J by 1 base, with 16 bases between. This CDR3 is 16 amino acids long. The sequencing input was peripheral blood. The chain has TRBV3-1 (or the pseudogene TRBV3-2) and TRBJ1-2; D remains ambiguous. This receptor was obtained from a human donor in a cohort sampled during active COVID-19. The CDR3 sequence is CASSLKEGILNYGYTF. In DNA form, the CDR3 reads TGTGCCAGCAGCCTCAAGGAGGGCATCCTTAACTATGGCTACACCTTC.